This TCR beta chain was profiled in a study of neoadjuvant anti-PD-1 for oral cavity cancer. The CDR3 has 13 amino acids. Germline values: CDR1 WNHNN, CDR2 SYGVQD (reference sequence). The V end was cut by 5 bases, the J end by 4 bases, with 8 bases between. This clone was detected only a few times. Here immunoSEQ multiplex PCR was the method, and the copy in TCRdb shows in-frame clones only, minus some. The sample lists approximately 7,100 clones, 45% to 55% occurring once. V gene TRBV10-1 combines with J gene TRBJ2-2; the D gene is possibly TRBD1 (5 bases). This sample comprised tumor tissue, obtained before nivolumab (anti-PD-1) treatment. The source of this sequence is a person between 40 and 80 years old with oral cavity squamous cell carcinoma. In DNA form, the CDR3 reads TGCGCCAGCAGTCAGGGCGGCACCGGGGAGCTGTTTTTT. Translated: CASSQGGTGELFF.